One sample yielded the 25 T cell receptor beta chains listed below, sequenced in a study of PD-1 blockade in mismatch repair-deficient tumors. The assay was immunoSEQ multiplex PCR, and TCRdb's table has in-frame clones only and misses some. The sample shows 60,000 to 65,000 clones, approximately 88% of them seen only once. The input for sequencing was peripheral blood, taken 52 weeks after starting pembrolizumab. These receptors were obtained from an adult with mismatch repair-deficient cancer.

The gene calls are TRBV19 and TRBJ2-5, with 9 bases matching TRBD1. Germline lookup yields CDR1 LNHDA and CDR2 SQIVND (reference sequence). Germline trimming cut 4 bases from V and 5 bases from J; bases unmatched to any gene: 8. The CDR3 loop spans 15 amino acids. DNA for the CDR3: TGTGCCAGTAGTACCGAACAGGGGGCTCTGGAGACCCAGTACTTC. This encodes CASSTEQGALETQYF.

The chain is built from TRBV7-2 and TRBJ2-7; TRBD1 matches at 9 bases. The CDR3 is 14 residues long. Germline V CDR1 and CDR2: SGHTA, FQGNSA. The V gene end was trimmed by 4 bases and the J gene end by 4 bases; junction bases not matched to a gene: 5. CDR3 DNA sequence: TGTGCCAGCAGCTCCGGACAGGGGAGGTACGAGCAGTACTTC. Translating it yields CASSSGQGRYEQYF. The whole variable domain, remainder taken from reference TRBV7-2 and TRBJ2-7, is GAGVSQSPSNKVTEKGKDVELRCDPISGHTALYWYRQSLGQGLEFLIYFQGNSAPDKSGLPSDRFSAERTGGSVSTLTIQRTQQEDSAVYLCASSSGQGRYEQYFGPGTRLTVT.

The rearrangement joins TRBV5-6 to TRBJ1-2; D remains ambiguous. Deletions cut 2 bases from V and 0 bases from J, with 8 bases between. Germline loops: CDR1 SGHDT, CDR2 YYEEEE. The CDR3 sequence is 14 residues long. The CDR3 DNA follows: TGTGCCAGCAGCTTTGCCACTTCTAACTATGGCTACACCTTC. It translates to CASSFATSNYGYTF.

The J gene is TRBJ2-7, the V gene TRBV5-6, with TRBD2 matching over 9 bases. Germline loops: CDR1 SGHDT, CDR2 YYEEEE. The trim removed 4 bases at V and 6 bases at J, leaving 14 bases unmatched. CDR3 size: 16 residues. Written as DNA, the CDR3 is TGTGCCAGCAGCCGAGGTCCAGGCGGGAGGGATGGCGAGCAGTACTTC. Amino acid sequence: CASSRGPGGRDGEQYF.

The chain joins TRBV7-9 to TRBJ2-1; 9 nucleotides match TRBD2. Germline V CDR1 and CDR2: SEHNR, FQNEAQ (reference sequence). Trimming at V came to 2 bases and at J to 5 bases, leaving 4 bases not matched to a gene. The CDR3 spans 15 residues. The CDR3 region has the DNA TGTGCCAGCAGCTTAATAGCGGGAGACCACAATGAGCAGTTCTTC. This sequence encodes CASSLIAGDHNEQFF.

The rearrangement uses TRBV27 and TRBJ2-7, with TRBD2 matching over 7 bases. Germline CDR1 is MNHEY and CDR2 is SMNVEV (reference sequence). The CDR3 consists of 13 residues. V shed 5 bases, J shed 2 bases, and the junction held 3 bases outside the gene matches. CDR3 protein: CASSGAGAYEQYF. In nucleotides, the CDR3 is TGTGCCAGCAGTGGGGCGGGAGCCTACGAGCAGTACTTC.

This sequence joins TRBV2 and TRBJ2-3, with 8 positions matching TRBD1. Losses at the gene ends were 6 bases for V and 0 bases for J; bases not matched to a gene: 11. There are 17 residues in the CDR3. The germline CDR1 and CDR2 sequences are SNHLY and FYNNEI. CDR3 coding DNA: TGTGCCAGCAGCGCCCGACAGGGGCCGGGTAGCACAGATACGCAGTATTTT. This sequence encodes CASSARQGPGSTDTQYF. Combining the CDR3 with reference TRBV2 and TRBJ2-3 gives the whole variable domain EPEVTQTPSHQVTQMGQEVILRCVPISNHLYFYWYRQILGQKVEFLVSFYNNEISEKSEIFDDQFSVERPDGSNFTLKIRSTKLEDSAMYFCASSARQGPGSTDTQYFGPGTRLTVL.

The gene calls are TRBV28 and TRBJ2-1, with no clear D. The germline CDR1 and CDR2 sequences are MDHEN and SYDVKM. The CDR3 length is 13 residues. The V end lost 5 bases, the J end lost 3 bases, and 8 bases lay between the germline ends. CDR3 residues: CASSTPGYNEQFF. The CDR3 nucleotides are TGTGCCAGCAGTACCCCGGGCTACAATGAGCAGTTCTTC.

About this clone: A read error may account for a junction end that differs from germline. The chain combines TRBV7-9 with TRBJ2-7, with TRBD2 matching over 7 bases. Per germline, CDR1 SEHNR and CDR2 FQNEAQ (reference sequence). This CDR3 contains 11 residues. This CDR3 reads CASSSRGGTDF. CDR3 bases: TGTGCCAGCAGTTCCCGGGGAGGGACCGACTTC.

The chain links TRBV11-2 to TRBJ2-1; 8 bases fit TRBD1. The length of the CDR3 is 16 residues. CDR1 and CDR2 (germline): SGHAT, FQNNGV. The V gene end was trimmed by 1 base and the J gene end by 6 bases; junction bases not matched to a gene: 8. This chain's CDR3 is CASSLVARGRVNEQFF. In DNA, the CDR3 is TGTGCCAGCAGCTTAGTGGCCAGGGGGCGGGTCAATGAGCAGTTCTTC.

This chain connects TRBV5-1 to TRBJ1-2; possibly TRBD1 for D (5 bases). Germline CDR1 and CDR2: SGHRS and YFSETQ. The CDR3 is 14 amino acids. V dropped 2 bases and J dropped 5 bases, with 13 bases sitting between them. The chain's CDR3 is CASSFAGRIYGYTF. The CDR3 region has the DNA TGCGCCAGCAGCTTCGCAGGGCGTATTTATGGCTACACCTTC.

V usage is TRBV5-5 and J usage is TRBJ1-1; D is perhaps TRBD1 (5 bases). V dropped 10 bases and J dropped 6 bases, with 19 bases sitting between them. The CDR3 totals 13 residues. From germline, CDR1 is SGHKS and CDR2 YYEKEE (reference sequence). CDR3 loop: CASNARQGSEAFF. CDR3 nucleotides: TGTGCCTCCAACGCCCGGCAGGGTTCTGAAGCTTTCTTT.

The J gene is TRBJ2-1, the V gene TRBV4-3, with 8 bases identical to TRBD1. V shed 2 bases and J 7 bases; nucleotides not matched to a gene: 13. The germline V gene has CDR1 LGHNA and CDR2 YSLEER. The CDR3 spans 17 residues. CDR3: CASSQNYQGARWNEQFF. The CDR3 nucleotides are TGCGCCAGCAGCCAAAACTACCAGGGGGCGCGTTGGAATGAGCAGTTCTTC.

This clone was observed a few times. The chain links TRBV6-1 to TRBJ2-7, with 7 bases matching TRBD2. The CDR3 is made up of 17 amino acids. Trimming at V came to 2 bases and at J to 3 bases, leaving 13 bases not matched to a gene. CDR1 and CDR2 (germline): MNHNS, SASEGT. CDR3 nucleotide sequence: TGTGCCAGCAGTGAATTTGGTCCGGGACTAAGGGGCTACGAGCAGTACTTC. Translation gives CASSEFGPGLRGYEQYF.

This chain joins TRBV11-2 and TRBJ2-1; weak D call: TRBD2 (6 bases). This CDR3 region has 14 residues. Germline lookup yields CDR1 SGHAT and CDR2 FQNNGV. V was pared by 7 bases and J by 1 base, with 11 bases between. CDR3 in DNA: TGTGCCAGCATGTTCGGGAGATCCTACAATGAGCAGTTCTTC. Translation: CASMFGRSYNEQFF.

The V call is TRBV5-1, the J call TRBJ1-3; 7 positions match TRBD1. With 1 base clipped from V and 2 bases from J, the junction kept 0 bases outside the gene matches. This CDR3 comprises 14 residues. The germline V gene encodes CDR1 SGHRS and CDR2 YFSETQ. In nucleotides, the CDR3 is TGCGCCAGCAGCTTGACAGGGGCTGGAAACACCATATATTTT. Translation: CASSLTGAGNTIYF. Combining the CDR3 with reference TRBV5-1 and TRBJ1-3 gives the whole variable domain KAGVTQTPRYLIKTRGQQVTLSCSPISGHRSVSWYQQTPGQGLQFLFEYFSETQRNKGNFPGRFSGRQFSNSRSEMNVSTLELGDSALYLCASSLTGAGNTIYFGEGSWLTVV.

The J gene is TRBJ2-7, the V gene TRBV18; D is possibly TRBD1 (5 bases). Germline loops: CDR1 KGHSH, CDR2 LQKENI. CDR3 length: 12 residues. The V and J ends lost 4 bases and 3 bases respectively, with 7 bases between them. CDR3 region: CASSRTFYEQYF. The CDR3 DNA sequence: TGTGCCAGCTCACGGACATTCTACGAGCAGTACTTC.

The gene calls are TRBV29-1 and TRBJ2-7, with TRBD2 matching 9 bases. CDR1 and CDR2 from the germline V gene are SQVTM and ANQGSEA. The CDR3 covers 13 residues. The junction had 4 bases not matched to a gene; V was cut back by 4 bases and J by 3 bases. As DNA, the CDR3 is TGCAGCGTTGTAGCGGGAGAAGGCTACGAGCAGTACTTC. It translates to CSVVAGEGYEQYF.

The V and J genes are TRBV7-9 and TRBJ2-1; 8 bases are a match to TRBD2. The CDR3 contains 15 residues. Germline V gene lookup returns CDR1 SEHNR and CDR2 FQNEAQ (reference sequence). V was pared by 5 bases and J by 2 bases, with 5 bases of the junction left unmatched. In nucleotides, the CDR3 is TGTGCCAGCAGCCTCGCGGGGGGCGCCTACAATGAGCAGTTCTTC. Its translation is CASSLAGGAYNEQFF.

J is TRBJ2-7 and V is TRBV11-3, with 7 positions matching TRBD2. Germline V lookup: CDR1 SGHNT, CDR2 YENEEA. This CDR3 has 15 amino acids. The ends lost 5 bases at V and 1 base at J; junction bases unmatched: 8. Here the CDR3 DNA reads TGTGCCAGCAGCCATCGACTAGCTCCTTCCTACGAGCAGTACTTC. Its translation is CASSHRLAPSYEQYF. Using reference TRBV11-3 and TRBJ2-7 for the parts outside the CDR3, the full variable domain is EAGVVQSPRYKIIEKKQPVAFWCNPISGHNTLYWYLQNLGQGPELLIRYENEEAVDDSQLPKDRFSAERLKGVDSTLKIQPAELGDSAVYLCASSHRLAPSYEQYFGPGTRLTVT.

This chain uses TRBV4-1 with TRBJ2-1; D unresolved. CDR1 and CDR2 from the germline V gene are MGHRA and YSYEKL. The V gene lost 0 bases and the J gene lost 0 bases, with 9 bases spanning the gap. The CDR3 length is 16 residues. DNA for the CDR3: TGCGCCAGCAGCCAAGAGGCGGCAGGCTCCTACAATGAGCAGTTCTTC. This translates into CASSQEAAGSYNEQFF.

This clone was seen only once. CDR3: CASSLLAGGNSYEQYF. CDR3 sequence (DNA): TGTGCCAGCAGTTTATTAGCAGGGGGAAACTCCTACGAGCAGTACTTC. The chain couples TRBV27 to TRBJ2-7; 7 bases line up with TRBD1. In germline, CDR1 is MNHEY, CDR2 SMNVEV (reference sequence). The junction had 6 bases not matched to a gene; V was cut back by 1 base and J by 0 bases. The CDR3 is made up of 16 amino acids.

This clone was found a few times. This chain links TRBV2 with TRBJ2-7; 12 bases agree with TRBD2. The CDR3 extends over 15 amino acids. Looked up from germline, CDR1 is SNHLY and CDR2 is FYNNEI. The ends lost 1 base at V and 4 bases at J; junction bases unmatched: 2. The CDR3 nucleotides are TGTGCCAGCAGTGAAGGACTAGCGGGAGTATACGAGCAGTACTTC. Translation: CASSEGLAGVYEQYF.

This chain joins TRBV2 and TRBJ2-5; perhaps TRBD2 as D (7 bases). The CDR3 is 16 amino acids. Germline-derived CDR1 and CDR2 are SNHLY and FYNNEI. Trimming pared 7 bases from V and 1 base from J, leaving 19 bases between. In DNA form, the CDR3 reads TGTGCCAGCATGAGGAAGGGAGGGGGGGTCCAAGAGACCCAGTACTTC. Translating it yields CASMRKGGGVQETQYF.

This clone occurred once. The J gene is TRBJ2-4, the V gene TRBV18; a weak D match, TRBD1 (6 bases). Trimming removed 3 bases at V and 9 bases at J, with 18 bases between. The germline V gene has CDR1 KGHSH and CDR2 LQKENI. The CDR3 totals 15 residues. In DNA, the CDR3 is TGTGCCAGCTCACCCCCCGAGTCAGGGGCAGGCATTCAGTACTTC. Translation gives CASSPPESGAGIQYF.